This TCR beta chain was captured in a study of T-cell memory formation after mild COVID-19. Study background: Clusters of TCRs were largely donor specific. Broader study findings: Clones shrinking between day 15 and 85 showed a balanced CD4/CD8 split, and those that grew later tilted toward CD4+. Clonal second-wave expansions that peaked on day 37 had unconfirmed SARS-CoV-2 specificity.

TCR alpha and TCR beta cDNA libraries carrying sample barcodes and UMIs were produced by 5'RACE using constant-segment primers. MiXCR, run by TCRdb on the 5' RACE reads, gives a single entry per CDR3 protein. The sample yields more than 350,000 distinct CDR3 sequences, 16% seen once. This clonotype was seen more than once but under ten times. Its antigen is unidentified. The origin of this receptor is a young man who had mild COVID-19 (a few samples of this study predate the infection). Cell type and time point are not known. The specimen sequenced was PBMCs or a T cell subset sorted from them (not recorded which).

In DNA, the CDR3 is TGTGCCAGCAGTTTCGACCAGGGTGTTACAGATACGCAGTATTTT. Protein product: CASSFDQGVTDTQYF. The chain couples TRBV12-3 or TRBV12-4 to TRBJ2-3; D is perhaps TRBD1 (5 bases). V was trimmed by 3 bases and J by 3 bases, leaving 13 bases between them. This CDR3 region has 15 residues.